This T cell receptor (beta chain) was captured by sequencing in a study of blood T cell repertoires in COVID-19. Study overall: There were acute and convalescent COVID-19 samples, and they came from the United States, Italy and Spain. T cells, B-cell-depleted T cells, or PBMCs supplied cDNA or gDNA.

In the study's own analysis: Amplification of reference gene primers was used by the study to estimate nucleated cell counts. Data came from immunoSEQ multiplex PCR; TCRdb stores just in-frame clones and leaves some out. Clone size and V and J calls were adopted from that table, with D and trimming inferred from the DNA. The sample has tens of thousands of clones; 75% to 95% are singletons. This CDR3 contains 15 residues. The V end was cut by 4 bases, the J end by 5 bases, with 19 bases between. Germline V lookup: CDR1 SGHNT, CDR2 YYREEE (reference sequence). Specimen: peripheral blood. This receptor was taken from a human donor with active COVID-19. The donor label of this sample is uncertain. The chain recombines TRBV5-4 with TRBJ2-7; weak D call: TRBD1 (5 bases). The CDR3 region is CASSRSSRVSNEQYF. In DNA, the CDR3 is TGTGCCAGCAGCCGAAGTTCCAGGGTTTCAAACGAGCAGTACTTC.